This is a list of T cell receptor beta chains from one sample in a study of CD8+CD57+ T cells in acquired aplastic anemia. Using its own MiXCR run on the reads, TCRdb lists one record per CDR3 protein. The sample consists of 200,000 to 300,000 distinct CDR3 sequences, 82% of them appearing once. Sequencing used sorted CD4+, CD8+, or CD8+CD57+ T cells (not recorded which) from PBMCs. These receptors were taken from a human donor with aplastic anemia. The CDR3 runs from the conserved cysteine through the conserved F or W. D genes are given only for firm matches. Clone size is not always given. Where it is, it says once, few, many or a class for expanded clones.

abundance	j_gene	v_gene	d_gene	CDR3nt	CDR3aa
NA	TRBJ1-1	TRBV20-1	TRBD1	TGCAGTGCCAGCAGGGGACAGCTGAACACTGAAGCTTTCTTT	CSASRGQLNTEAFF
once	TRBJ2-1	TRBV7-8	NA	TGCGCCAGCAGCTTTCATGGGGGAGGCTCAGCCATTTCCCAGTTCTTC	CASSFHGGGSAISQFF
NA	TRBJ2-7	TRBV7-8	TRBD2	TGTGCCAGCAGCTTTAGACGTCTAGCGGTATACGAGCAGTACTTC	CASSFRRLAVYEQYF
many	TRBJ2-5	TRBV9	NA	TGTGCCAGCAGCGTGGGGGGGCCTGGGACCCAGTACTTC	CASSVGGPGTQYF
NA	TRBJ2-1	TRBV7-9	NA	TGTGCCAGCAGCTTACTACCCGGGGAGCTGTTGGTTGGACAGTTCTTC	CASSLLPGELLVGQFF
NA	TRBJ2-6	TRBV5-6	TRBD1	TGTGCCAGCAGCTTAGAGAGGGACAGGGGGGCCTCTGGGGCCAACGTCCTGACTTTC	CASSLERDRGASGANVLTF
NA	TRBJ2-1	TRBV9	NA	TGTGCCAGCAGGGCCGGGGGCACAGATGGACAGTTCTTC	CASRAGGTDGQFF
NA	TRBJ2-3	TRBV7-3	NA	TGTGCCAGCAGTTTAGGGTTAGACAGCACAGATACGCATTTT	CASSLGLDSTDTHF
NA	TRBJ2-1	TRBV19	NA	TGTGCCAGCAGTATAGACGCCGGAGCGGGCAATGAGCAGTTCTTC	CASSIDAGAGNEQFF
once	TRBJ2-3	TRBV5-8	NA	TGTGCCAGCAGAATAGAGGGAGGTCCCGATACGCAGTATTTT	CASRIEGGPDTQYF
once	TRBJ2-1	TRBV9	NA	TGTGCCAGCGGAGGAGCAGGGAACAGTCAGTACTTCGAGCAGTTCTTC	CASGGAGNSQYFEQFF
NA	TRBJ1-5	TRBV7-2	NA	TGTGCCAGCAGCTTAGCGGGCGGTACCAATACGCACCAGCATTTT	CASSLAGGTNTHQHF
NA	TRBJ1-6	TRBV27	TRBD1	TGTGCCAGCAGCAGGGACAGGGGACATAATTCACCCCTCCACTTT	CASSRDRGHNSPLHF
NA	TRBJ2-1	TRBV9	NA	TGTGCCAGCAGCTTATCACAAAGGAGACAGCAGTTCTTC	CASSLSQRRQQFF
once	TRBJ2-1	TRBV11-3	NA	TGTGCCAGCAGCCCCTCCTGGACAGCCTACAATGAGCAGTTCTTC	CASSPSWTAYNEQFF
NA	TRBJ1-1	TRBV5-5	NA	TGCGCCAGCAGCTTATTCCCAGGCAACACTGAAGCTTTCTTT	CASSLFPGNTEAFF
NA	TRBJ2-3	TRBV9	NA	TGTGCCAGCAGCTTAGAGGCGGGCGGCAAGGATGGCTCGCAGTATTTT	CASSLEAGGKDGSQYF
NA	TRBJ1-2	TRBV10-3	TRBD1	TGTGCCACCTTTGCGGGACAGAATGAGATGAACTATGGCTACACCTTC	CATFAGQNEMNYGYTF
NA	TRBJ2-5	TRBV20-1	TRBD2	TGCAGTGCCCGGACTAGCGGGGGGCCAGAGACCCAGTACTTC	CSARTSGGPETQYF
NA	TRBJ2-1	TRBV29-1	NA	TGCAGCGTTGAAAGCCAGCGGCTCTACAATGAGCAGTTCTTC	CSVESQRLYNEQFF
NA	TRBJ2-1	TRBV24-1	NA	TGTGCCACCAGTGATCTTTGGGGCTACAATGAGCAGCTCTTC	CATSDLWGYNEQLF
NA	TRBJ1-3	TRBV15	NA	TGTGCCACCAGCAGAGATCGCAGCAGGGCCGGTGGAAACACCATATATTTT	CATSRDRSRAGGNTIYF
NA	TRBJ2-1	TRBV19	NA	TGTGCCAGTAGTATAGATAGCGGAGCCATCAGTGAGCAGTTCTTC	CASSIDSGAISEQFF
NA	TRBJ2-2	TRBV9	NA	NA	CASSVGSGTQYDLFF
NA	TRBJ2-3	TRBV7-6	NA	TGTGGCAGCGGGCACCGGGGCAGGGATACGGAGTATTTT	CGSGHRGRDTEYF
NA	TRBJ2-7	TRBV7-3	NA	TGTGCCACCAGTTGCCGGGGCCTAGCGTACGAGCAGTACTTC	CATSCRGLAYEQYF
NA	TRBJ1-1	TRBV9	TRBD1	TGTGCCAGCAGCTTAGGGGGCACATCAGATACGCAGGCTTTCTTT	CASSLGGTSDTQAFF
few	TRBJ1-1	TRBV5-1	NA	TGTGCCAGCAGCTGGGTGGGGGGGGCCGACACTGAAGCTTTCTTT	CASSWVGGADTEAFF